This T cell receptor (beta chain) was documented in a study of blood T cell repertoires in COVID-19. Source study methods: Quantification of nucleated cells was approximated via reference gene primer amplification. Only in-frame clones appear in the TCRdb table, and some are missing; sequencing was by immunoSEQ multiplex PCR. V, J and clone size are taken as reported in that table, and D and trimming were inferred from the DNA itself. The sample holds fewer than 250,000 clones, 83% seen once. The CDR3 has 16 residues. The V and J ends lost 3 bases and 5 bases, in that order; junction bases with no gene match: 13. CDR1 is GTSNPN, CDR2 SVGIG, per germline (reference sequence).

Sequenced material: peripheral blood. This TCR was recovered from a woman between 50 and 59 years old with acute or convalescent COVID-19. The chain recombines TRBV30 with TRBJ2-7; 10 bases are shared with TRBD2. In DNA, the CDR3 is TGTGCCTGGAGCCCCGGTGTTGGGCTAGCGGGGGACGAGCAGTACTTC. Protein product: CAWSPGVGLAGDEQYF.